This passage covers 12 T cell receptor beta chains from one sample sequenced in a study of cytomegalovirus exposure and HLA in healthy donors. The PCR employed 60 Vbeta primers together with 13 Jbeta primers. Assay: immunoSEQ multiplex PCR; the TCRdb copy retains only in-frame clones and omits some. The sample lists 180,000 or so clones; 76% were seen once. The material sequenced was PBMCs. The source of these receptors is a woman between 25 and 40 years old in good health and CMV-seropositive.

Only a few counts were recorded for this clone. The chain's CDR3 is CASFGSGGGETQYF. CDR3 sequence (DNA): TGCGCCAGCTTCGGAAGCGGGGGGGGAGAGACCCAGTACTTC. J is TRBJ2-5 and V is TRBV5-1, with 10 bases lining up with TRBD2. Germline V gene lookup returns CDR1 SGHRS and CDR2 YFSETQ. CDR3 length: 14 amino acids. Trimming removed 7 bases from V and 4 bases from J; junction bases left unmatched: 7.

This chain links TRBV5-1 with TRBJ1-6; D perhaps matches TRBD1 (5 bases). Germline CDR1 and CDR2: SGHRS and YFSETQ. This CDR3 spans 16 amino acids. Trimming cost V 4 bases and J 4 bases, with 15 bases left between them. The CDR3 is CASSQGRSGYNSPLHF. The CDR3 coding sequence is TGCGCCAGCAGCCAGGGAAGGTCAGGGTATAATTCACCCCTCCACTTT.

The genes are TRBV18 and TRBJ2-2; D perhaps matches TRBD1 (5 bases). CDR3 length: 15 amino acids. Deletions cut 8 bases from V and 4 bases from J, with 17 bases between. Germline CDR1 reads KGHSH; CDR2 reads LQKENI. The CDR3: CASTLGQGGTGELFF. DNA for the CDR3: TGTGCCAGCACCCTGGGCCAGGGCGGCACCGGGGAGCTGTTTTTT.

The chain recombines TRBV5-1 with TRBJ2-1; the match to TRBD2 covers 9 bases. V shed 6 bases, J shed 2 bases, and the junction held 3 bases outside the gene matches. Germline CDR1 reads SGHRS; CDR2 reads YFSETQ. The CDR3 loop spans 14 amino acids. The CDR3 nucleotides are TGCGCCAGCAACGGCGGGGGGGCCTACAATGAGCAGTTCTTC. Translated: CASNGGGAYNEQFF.

The V gene is TRBV10-3, the J gene TRBJ1-4, with D uncertain. The germline V gene encodes CDR1 ENHRY and CDR2 SYGVKD. This CDR3 has 12 amino acids. The ends were cut back, 4 bases at V and 6 bases at J, with 6 bases in the middle. The CDR3, as DNA: TGTGCCATCAGTGCCCGCGATGAAAAACTGTTTTTT. The encoded protein is CAISARDEKLFF.

This chain joins TRBV7-6 and TRBJ2-3, with 11 positions matching TRBD2. With 0 bases clipped from V and 1 base from J, the junction kept 6 bases outside the gene matches. CDR3 length: 18 residues. Germline loops: CDR1 SGHVS, CDR2 FNYEAQ. The CDR3 loop reads CASSLAPLAGGGTDTQYF. CDR3 nucleotides: TGTGCCAGCAGCTTAGCCCCTCTAGCGGGGGGTGGCACAGATACGCAGTATTTT.

The genes are TRBV2 and TRBJ2-7, with no clear D. This CDR3 has 11 amino acids. Germline CDR1 is SNHLY and CDR2 is FYNNEI. V shed 6 bases and J shed 6 bases, with 9 bases lying between them. The CDR3 nucleotides read TGTGCCAGCAGCCTCCTAGGCGAGCAGTACTTC. This sequence encodes CASSLLGEQYF.

J is TRBJ2-7 and V is TRBV7-2; 8 nucleotides match TRBD2. The CDR3 sequence is 18 residues long. CDR1 SGHTA and CDR2 FQGNSA come from the germline V gene. With V trimmed by 1 base and J by 2 bases, 13 bases remained unmatched. CDR3 DNA sequence: TGTGCCAGCAGCTTAGACGCCCCTACTAGCGGATATACCTACGAGCAGTACTTC. Translation: CASSLDAPTSGYTYEQYF.

CDR3 coding DNA: TGTGCCAGCAGCTTAGTGTCCTTCTCTGGAAACACCATATATTTT. It is translated as CASSLVSFSGNTIYF. The rearrangement uses TRBV7-9 and TRBJ1-3; D call uncertain. Trimming left V 1 base short and J 0 bases short, with 7 bases between. Germline CDR1 is SEHNR and CDR2 is FQNEAQ (reference sequence). The CDR3 runs to 15 residues.

The chain employs TRBV5-6 and TRBJ2-1; possibly TRBD1 for D (5 bases). Trimming left V 4 bases short and J 0 bases short, with 17 bases between. This CDR3 is built from 17 residues. From germline, CDR1 is SGHDT and CDR2 YYEEEE. The CDR3 spells CASSPTPRDSSYNEQFF. CDR3 nucleotide sequence: TGTGCCAGCAGCCCAACTCCCAGGGATAGCTCCTACAATGAGCAGTTCTTC.

In its sample, this clone was seen a few times. The conserved phenylalanine or tryptophan is not found at the CDR3 terminus, so this likely reflects a read error. This CDR3 reads CASRPKGQTYGYTL. CDR3 nucleotides: TGTGCCAGTAGACCGAAGGGGCAAACCTATGGCTACACCCTC. The genes are TRBV19 and TRBJ1-2; D possibly corresponds to TRBD1 (5 bases). This CDR3 region has 14 residues. Germline CDR1 is LNHDA and CDR2 is SQIVND (reference sequence). Trimming removed 6 bases at V and 4 bases at J, with 15 bases between.

V and J are TRBV5-1 and TRBJ2-1, with 10 bases that match TRBD2. In germline, CDR1 is SGHRS, CDR2 YFSETQ. V was pared by 5 bases and J by 2 bases, with 13 bases of the junction left unmatched. This CDR3 comprises 18 residues. The CDR3 coding sequence is TGCGCCAGCAGTCCCGGGGTAGCGGGGGGCCTAACCTACAATGAGCAGTTCTTC. Its translation: CASSPGVAGGLTYNEQFF. Full variable domain (missing parts from reference TRBV5-1 and TRBJ2-1): KAGVTQTPRYLIKTRGQQVTLSCSPISGHRSVSWYQQTPGQGLQFLFEYFSETQRNKGNFPGRFSGRQFSNSRSEMNVSTLELGDSALYLCASSPGVAGGLTYNEQFFGPGTRLTVL.